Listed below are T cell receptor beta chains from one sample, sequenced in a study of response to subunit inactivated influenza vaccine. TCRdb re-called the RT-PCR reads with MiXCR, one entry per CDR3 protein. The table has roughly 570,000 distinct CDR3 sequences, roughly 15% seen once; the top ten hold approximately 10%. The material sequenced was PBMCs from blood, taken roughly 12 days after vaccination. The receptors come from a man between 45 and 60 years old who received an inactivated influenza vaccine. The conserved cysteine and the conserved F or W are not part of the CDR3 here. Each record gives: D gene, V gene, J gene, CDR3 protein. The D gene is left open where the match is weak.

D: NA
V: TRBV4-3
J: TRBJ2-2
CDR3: ASSQEGGGVGTGELF

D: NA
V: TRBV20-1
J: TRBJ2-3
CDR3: SARGDIGTDTQY

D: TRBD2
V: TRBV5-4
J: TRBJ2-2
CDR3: ASTGGGTPNTGELF

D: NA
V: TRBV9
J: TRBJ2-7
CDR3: ASSVDKAAKAREQY

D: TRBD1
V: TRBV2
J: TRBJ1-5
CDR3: ASGTTDRERGNQPQH

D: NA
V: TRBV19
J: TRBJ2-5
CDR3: ASSINPQAGETQY

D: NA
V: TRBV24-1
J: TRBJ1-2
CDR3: ATSDLGRAHGYT

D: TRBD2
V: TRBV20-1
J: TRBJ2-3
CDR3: SARAGGPGNTQY

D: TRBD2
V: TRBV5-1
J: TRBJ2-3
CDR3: ASSLGTSGRAVDTQY

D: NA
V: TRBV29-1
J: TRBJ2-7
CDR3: SVEEPASSYEQY

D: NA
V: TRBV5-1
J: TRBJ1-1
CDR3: ASGEEDMNTEAF